The clone carrying this TCR beta chain was detected only a few times. Its antigen is not identified. When the RNA was reverse transcribed, random hexamers were used with an input of about 0.45 to 1 ug. MiXCR was run by TCRdb on the immunoSEQ multiplex PCR reads, yielding one entry per CDR3 protein. The profile shows 75,000 to 100,000 distinct CDR3 sequences, 90% to 95% of them singletons. In germline, CDR1 is SQVTM, CDR2 ANQGSEA. CDR3 length equals 13 residues. Unmatched junction bases numbered 11, after V lost 8 bases and J lost 9 bases. This sample was taken from a study of CD8 T cells in Susac syndrome. Study conclusions and caveats: In total CD8+ repertoires, roughly 16 Susac-specific public clones were found, and CD8+ TEMRA repertoires had roughly five. Susac CD8+ cells expanded clonally the most in TEMRA cells and in active patients.

Sequencing of TCR beta covered CD8+ and CD4+ T cells obtained from blood. Patients having Susac syndrome satisfied recently defined diagnostic criteria for definite or probable disease. The material sequenced was CD8+ T cells from PBMCs. The J gene is TRBJ2-1, the V gene TRBV29-1; the match to TRBD2 covers 9 bases. The source of this sequence is a human donor with Susac syndrome. The CDR3 reads CSSSAGGPIEQFF. The CDR3 DNA follows: TGCAGCTCCTCCGCGGGGGGGCCGATTGAGCAGTTCTTC.